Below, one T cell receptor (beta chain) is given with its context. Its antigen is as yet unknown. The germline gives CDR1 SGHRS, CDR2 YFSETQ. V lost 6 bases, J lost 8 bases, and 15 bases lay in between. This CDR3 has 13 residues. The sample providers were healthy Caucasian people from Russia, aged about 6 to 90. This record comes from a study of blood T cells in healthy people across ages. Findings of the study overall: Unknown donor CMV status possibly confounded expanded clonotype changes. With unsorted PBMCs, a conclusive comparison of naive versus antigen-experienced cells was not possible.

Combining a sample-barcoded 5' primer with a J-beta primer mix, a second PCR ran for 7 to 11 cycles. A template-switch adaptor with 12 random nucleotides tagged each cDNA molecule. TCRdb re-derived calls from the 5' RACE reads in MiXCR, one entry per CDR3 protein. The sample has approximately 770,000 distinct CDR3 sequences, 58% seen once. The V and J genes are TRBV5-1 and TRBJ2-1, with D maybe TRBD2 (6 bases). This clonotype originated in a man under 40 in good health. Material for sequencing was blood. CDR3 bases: TGCGCCAGCACCCGGCGGGGTTCCGATGAGCAGTTCTTC. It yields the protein CASTRRGSDEQFF.